These T cell receptor beta chains were read from a single sample in a study of shared clonotypes between healthy human individuals. Libraries were prepared by immunoSEQ multiplex PCR; TCRdb keeps only in-frame clonotypes and omits some of them. The sample lists around 940,000 clones; approximately 80% were seen once. Sequences were obtained from memory CD4+ T cells sorted from blood. These receptors all come from a man in his late teens or twenties in good health. Both conserved end residues are part of each CDR3. D genes are given only for firm matches. Not every row has a clone size; where given, it reads once, few, many or a size class.

j_call: TRBJ1-5; d_call: TRBD1; v_call: TRBV28; clone_size: -; cdr3_nt: TGTGCCAGCAGCACCGGGACAGACAGCAATCAGCCCCAGCATTTT; cdr3_aa: CASSTGTDSNQPQHF
j_call: TRBJ1-4; d_call: -; v_call: TRBV27; clone_size: -; cdr3_nt: TGTGCCAGCAGTTTACAGACGGGGGTCCGAAAACTGTTTTTT; cdr3_aa: CASSLQTGVRKLFF
j_call: TRBJ1-4; d_call: -; v_call: TRBV27; clone_size: -; cdr3_nt: TGTGCCAGCAGTTTAGGGAGATTCGAAAAACTGTTTTTT; cdr3_aa: CASSLGRFEKLFF
j_call: TRBJ1-2; d_call: -; v_call: TRBV27; clone_size: -; cdr3_nt: TGTGCCAGCAGCCCCGCCACTTACAGCTATGGCTACACCTTC; cdr3_aa: CASSPATYSYGYTF
j_call: TRBJ2-1; d_call: -; v_call: TRBV27; clone_size: -; cdr3_nt: TGTGCCAGTTTGGTACCGGACTACTCCTACAATGAGCAGTTCTTC; cdr3_aa: CASLVPDYSYNEQFF
j_call: TRBJ2-1; d_call: -; v_call: TRBV5-4; clone_size: -; cdr3_nt: TGTGCCAGCAGCTTGAGTAGCGAACCCTACAATGAGCAGTTCTTC; cdr3_aa: CASSLSSEPYNEQFF
j_call: TRBJ2-2; d_call: TRBD1; v_call: TRBV4-1; clone_size: -; cdr3_nt: TGCGCCAGCAGCCAACAGCAGGACAGGGGGACCGGGGAGCTGTTTTTT; cdr3_aa: CASSQQQDRGTGELFF
j_call: TRBJ2-1; d_call: -; v_call: TRBV4-1; clone_size: -; cdr3_nt: TGCGCCAGCAGCCAAGACTTCTCGGGAGCCAAGAATGAGCAGTTCTTC; cdr3_aa: CASSQDFSGAKNEQFF
j_call: TRBJ2-5; d_call: TRBD1; v_call: TRBV5-1; clone_size: -; cdr3_nt: TGCGCCAGCAGCTTGGACCCGGACAGGGTAGAGACCCAGTACTTC; cdr3_aa: CASSLDPDRVETQYF
j_call: TRBJ2-3; d_call: -; v_call: TRBV10-3; clone_size: -; cdr3_nt: TGTGCCGCTACTAGCACAGATACGCAGTATTTT; cdr3_aa: CAATSTDTQYF
j_call: TRBJ1-2; d_call: TRBD1; v_call: TRBV6-5; clone_size: -; cdr3_nt: TGTGCCAGTGCAGACAGGGGCTATGGCTACACCTTC; cdr3_aa: CASADRGYGYTF
j_call: TRBJ2-3; d_call: -; v_call: TRBV11-2; clone_size: -; cdr3_nt: TGTGCCAGCAGCTTATCCAGTTCTAGCACAGATACGCAGTATTTT; cdr3_aa: CASSLSSSSTDTQYF
j_call: TRBJ1-5; d_call: -; v_call: TRBV6-6; clone_size: -; cdr3_nt: TGTGCCAGCAGCTCGACAGGCGTAAATCAGCCCCAGCATTTT; cdr3_aa: CASSSTGVNQPQHF
j_call: TRBJ1-1; d_call: -; v_call: TRBV27; clone_size: once; cdr3_nt: TGTGCCAGCAGTTTATCGCCGGCGAACACTGAAGCTTTCTTT; cdr3_aa: CASSLSPANTEAFF
j_call: TRBJ2-2; d_call: -; v_call: TRBV25-1; clone_size: few; cdr3_nt: TGTGCCAGCAGTGAATTCTTGGCGCAGGCCGGGGAGCTGTTTTTT; cdr3_aa: CASSEFLAQAGELFF
j_call: TRBJ1-6; d_call: -; v_call: TRBV19; clone_size: -; cdr3_nt: TGTGCCAGTAGTACGCAGGGTGCAAATAATTCACCCCTCCACTTT; cdr3_aa: CASSTQGANNSPLHF
j_call: TRBJ1-3; d_call: -; v_call: TRBV28; clone_size: -; cdr3_nt: TGTGCCAGCATCGTGGGGGGCGCGAGTGGAAACACCATATATTTT; cdr3_aa: CASIVGGASGNTIYF
j_call: TRBJ1-4; d_call: TRBD1; v_call: TRBV5-1; clone_size: -; cdr3_nt: TGCGCCAGCAGCTCGACAGGGGTTCGAGAAAAACTGTTTTTT; cdr3_aa: CASSSTGVREKLFF
j_call: TRBJ2-3; d_call: -; v_call: TRBV4-2; clone_size: -; cdr3_nt: TGTGCCAGCAGCCAAGCGCTCGGGGGAGATACGCAGTATTTT; cdr3_aa: CASSQALGGDTQYF
j_call: TRBJ2-3; d_call: TRBD2; v_call: TRBV9; clone_size: -; cdr3_nt: TGTGCCAGCAGCGTAGGCAGCGGGGGGCTGGGCACAGATACGCAGTATTTT; cdr3_aa: CASSVGSGGLGTDTQYF
j_call: TRBJ1-2; d_call: TRBD1; v_call: TRBV27; clone_size: once; cdr3_nt: TGTGCCAGCAGGCGACAGGGCGGCAGGGGCAACTATGGCTACACCTTC; cdr3_aa: CASRRQGGRGNYGYTF
j_call: TRBJ2-5; d_call: -; v_call: TRBV5-4; clone_size: -; cdr3_nt: TGTGCCAGCCATGGGCAGGGAAGGATGGAGACCCAGTACTTC; cdr3_aa: CASHGQGRMETQYF
j_call: TRBJ2-5; d_call: -; v_call: TRBV18; clone_size: -; cdr3_nt: TGTGCCAGCTCACCACCTAATGGGGAAGAGACCCAGTACTTC; cdr3_aa: CASSPPNGEETQYF
j_call: TRBJ2-4; d_call: -; v_call: TRBV5-1; clone_size: many; cdr3_nt: TGCGCCAGCAGCTTATTAGGGTTGGAAAACATTCAGTACTTC; cdr3_aa: CASSLLGLENIQYF
j_call: TRBJ2-1; d_call: TRBD1; v_call: TRBV5-1; clone_size: -; cdr3_nt: TGCGCCAGCAGCTTGCAGGGGGTGACGGATGAGCAGTTCTTC; cdr3_aa: CASSLQGVTDEQFF
j_call: TRBJ2-1; d_call: -; v_call: TRBV5-6; clone_size: -; cdr3_nt: TGTGCCAGCAGCACCGGGACGAAATCCTACAATGAGCAGTTCTTC; cdr3_aa: CASSTGTKSYNEQFF
j_call: TRBJ2-7; d_call: -; v_call: TRBV21-1; clone_size: -; cdr3_nt: TGTGCCAGCAGCAAAGGAGGGACTAGCGGGATTTACGAGCAGTACTTC; cdr3_aa: CASSKGGTSGIYEQYF
j_call: TRBJ2-2; d_call: TRBD1; v_call: TRBV5-3; clone_size: -; cdr3_nt: TGTGCCAGAAGCATAGCTACAGGGGAAGACACCGGGGAGCTGTTTTTT; cdr3_aa: CARSIATGEDTGELFF
j_call: TRBJ2-5; d_call: TRBD2; v_call: TRBV2; clone_size: -; cdr3_nt: TGTGCCAGCAGTTGGGCGGGAGTGCAAGAGACCCAGTACTTC; cdr3_aa: CASSWAGVQETQYF
j_call: TRBJ1-1; d_call: -; v_call: TRBV18; clone_size: -; cdr3_nt: TGTGCCAGCTCACCACTCGGGACGGTCAACACTGAAGCTTTCTTT; cdr3_aa: CASSPLGTVNTEAFF
j_call: TRBJ2-2; d_call: -; v_call: TRBV11-2; clone_size: -; cdr3_nt: TGTGCCAGCAGCTTTGCTAGAACCGGGGAGCTGTTTTTT; cdr3_aa: CASSFARTGELFF
j_call: TRBJ1-2; d_call: -; v_call: TRBV18; clone_size: few; cdr3_nt: TGTGCCAGCTCACCAGATAACTATGGCTACACCTTC; cdr3_aa: CASSPDNYGYTF
j_call: TRBJ1-3; d_call: TRBD1; v_call: TRBV7-2; clone_size: -; cdr3_nt: TGTGCCAGCAGCTTAGGGACAGGGGGCGTTGGAAACACCATATATTTT; cdr3_aa: CASSLGTGGVGNTIYF
j_call: TRBJ2-3; d_call: TRBD1; v_call: TRBV7-8; clone_size: -; cdr3_nt: TGTGCCAGCAGCATACTGACAGGGAAGAAGACAGATACGCAGTATTTT; cdr3_aa: CASSILTGKKTDTQYF
j_call: TRBJ1-1; d_call: -; v_call: TRBV5-1; clone_size: few; cdr3_nt: TGCGCCAGCAGCTTAAATCTCGGGGATGAAGCTTTCTTT; cdr3_aa: CASSLNLGDEAFF
j_call: TRBJ1-2; d_call: TRBD1; v_call: TRBV5-4; clone_size: -; cdr3_nt: TGTGCCAGCAGCTTGGGCCAGGGGGCCGGCGGCTACACCTTC; cdr3_aa: CASSLGQGAGGYTF
j_call: TRBJ2-7; d_call: -; v_call: TRBV5-1; clone_size: -; cdr3_nt: TGCGCCAGCAGCCTACTTACGGAATCGGCCTTTTACGAGCAGTACTTC; cdr3_aa: CASSLLTESAFYEQYF
j_call: TRBJ2-1; d_call: -; v_call: TRBV6-1; clone_size: -; cdr3_nt: TGTGCCAGCGCCCACAATTACAATGAGCAGTTCTTC; cdr3_aa: CASAHNYNEQFF
j_call: TRBJ1-6; d_call: -; v_call: TRBV11-2; clone_size: few; cdr3_nt: TGTGCCAGCGGGCCGGCTGGGGGCGCAAATTCACCCCTCCACTTT; cdr3_aa: CASGPAGGANSPLHF
j_call: TRBJ2-2; d_call: -; v_call: TRBV5-1; clone_size: -; cdr3_nt: TGCGCCAGCAGCTTGGGTCCTAGAAAGAACACCGGGGAGCTGTTTTTT; cdr3_aa: CASSLGPRKNTGELFF
j_call: TRBJ2-7; d_call: TRBD1; v_call: TRBV6-1; clone_size: -; cdr3_nt: TGTGCCAGCAGTGACGGGACAGGGGTTTCAGGGTACTTC; cdr3_aa: CASSDGTGVSGYF
j_call: TRBJ1-1; d_call: TRBD1; v_call: TRBV30; clone_size: -; cdr3_nt: TGTGCCTGGAGTAAGGGGACAGAGACTGAAGCTTTCTTT; cdr3_aa: CAWSKGTETEAFF
j_call: TRBJ1-1; d_call: -; v_call: TRBV5-1; clone_size: -; cdr3_nt: TGCGCCAGCGGGGCTCCGGACAGTTCGAACACTGAAGCTTTCTTT; cdr3_aa: CASGAPDSSNTEAFF
j_call: TRBJ2-5; d_call: TRBD1; v_call: TRBV5-1; clone_size: -; cdr3_nt: TGCGCCAGCAGCTTGCAGACAGGGGGCGAGACCCAGTACTTC; cdr3_aa: CASSLQTGGETQYF
j_call: TRBJ1-3; d_call: -; v_call: TRBV7-2; clone_size: -; cdr3_nt: TGTGCCAGCAGCCCAACAGGGAAAGCTGGAAACACCATATATTTT; cdr3_aa: CASSPTGKAGNTIYF
j_call: TRBJ2-7; d_call: -; v_call: TRBV27; clone_size: -; cdr3_nt: TGTGCCAGCAGTTTACAGGGCTACGAGCAGTACTTC; cdr3_aa: CASSLQGYEQYF
j_call: TRBJ1-1; d_call: TRBD1; v_call: TRBV7-9; clone_size: -; cdr3_nt: TGTGCCAGCAGTCGACAGGGGGCCATAAACACTGAAGCTTTCTTT; cdr3_aa: CASSRQGAINTEAFF
j_call: TRBJ2-3; d_call: TRBD2; v_call: TRBV7-2; clone_size: -; cdr3_nt: TGTGCCAGCAGCTTAGGGTTCGCCGGGAGGGGCACAGATACGCAGTATTTT; cdr3_aa: CASSLGFAGRGTDTQYF
j_call: TRBJ2-1; d_call: TRBD2; v_call: TRBV18; clone_size: -; cdr3_nt: TGTGCCAGCTCATTAGCGGGAGGACTCGAGCATGAGCAGTTCTTC; cdr3_aa: CASSLAGGLEHEQFF
j_call: TRBJ1-1; d_call: -; v_call: TRBV19; clone_size: -; cdr3_nt: TGTGCCAGCCACCCTGGGATCCTCAGGGGCACTGAAGCTTTCTTT; cdr3_aa: CASHPGILRGTEAFF
j_call: TRBJ1-3; d_call: -; v_call: TRBV5-5; clone_size: -; cdr3_nt: TGTGCCAGCAGCTTGGAACACAGTGGAAACACCATATATTTT; cdr3_aa: CASSLEHSGNTIYF
j_call: TRBJ2-3; d_call: TRBD2; v_call: TRBV19; clone_size: -; cdr3_nt: TGTGCCAGTAGTGCGACTAGCGGGAGTAGCACAGATACGCAGTATTTT; cdr3_aa: CASSATSGSSTDTQYF
j_call: TRBJ2-4; d_call: TRBD1; v_call: TRBV2; clone_size: -; cdr3_nt: TGTGCCAGCCAGGGGGCAGGGGCCAAAAACATTCAGTACTTC; cdr3_aa: CASQGAGAKNIQYF
j_call: TRBJ1-6; d_call: -; v_call: TRBV5-1; clone_size: -; cdr3_nt: TGCGCCAGCAGCGTGGATTTCCTGCAAAATTCACCCCTCCACTTT; cdr3_aa: CASSVDFLQNSPLHF
j_call: TRBJ2-7; d_call: TRBD1; v_call: TRBV27; clone_size: -; cdr3_nt: TGTGCCAGCAGGCGAAAGGGACAGGGTCTCGGCGAGCAGTACTTC; cdr3_aa: CASRRKGQGLGEQYF
j_call: TRBJ2-5; d_call: -; v_call: TRBV18; clone_size: -; cdr3_nt: TGTGCCAGCTCACCAATGGAAGAGACCCAGTACTTC; cdr3_aa: CASSPMEETQYF